This TCR beta chain was recorded in a study of T cell responses to AZD1222 COVID-19 vaccine. Overall study findings and caveats: Seropositive AZD1222 recipients at baseline numbered only five to seven.

This CDR3 spans 15 amino acids. V was clipped by 4 bases and J by 10 bases; unmatched bases: 9. Germline V CDR1 and CDR2: SGHTA, FQGNSA. Libraries were prepared by immunoSEQ multiplex PCR; TCRdb keeps only in-frame clonotypes and omits some of them. The sample records about 160,000 clones, about nine tenths being singletons. Notes on this clone: Its antigen remains unidentified.

This clonotype was obtained from an adult in good health. Sequences were derived from peripheral blood, sampled on day 0 of AZD1222 vaccination. J is TRBJ1-6 and V is TRBV7-2, with 8 bases fitting TRBD1. The CDR3 nucleotides are TGTGCCAGCAGCTGGACCGGGACAGGCAAATCACCCCTCCACTTT. Residues: CASSWTGTGKSPLHF.